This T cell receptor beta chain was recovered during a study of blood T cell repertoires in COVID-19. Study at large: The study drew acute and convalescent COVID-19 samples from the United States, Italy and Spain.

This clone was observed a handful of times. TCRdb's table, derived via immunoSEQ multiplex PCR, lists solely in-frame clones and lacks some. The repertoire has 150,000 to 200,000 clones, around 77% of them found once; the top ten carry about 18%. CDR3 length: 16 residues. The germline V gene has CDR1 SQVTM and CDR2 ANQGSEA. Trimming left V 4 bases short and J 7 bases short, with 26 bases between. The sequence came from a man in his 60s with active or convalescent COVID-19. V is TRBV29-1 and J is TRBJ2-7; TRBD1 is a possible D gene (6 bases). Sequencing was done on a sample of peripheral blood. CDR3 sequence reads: CSVVLVHGTPPREQYF. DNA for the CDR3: TGCAGCGTTGTACTGGTCCACGGGACACCACCTAGGGAGCAGTACTTC.